This TCR beta chain was found in a study of CD8+CD57+ T cells in acquired aplastic anemia. Turning to the study itself: Across the sorted CD4+ and CD8+ cells, DNA amounts averaged about 3 ug. Regarding the study as a whole: In CD8+ cells, Simpson's diversity showed no significant difference between patients and controls.

About this clonotype itself: Antigen: not known.

The CDR3 sequence is 15 residues long. Trimming cost V 3 bases and J 5 bases; bases outside gene matches: 4. Germline values: CDR1 SGHVS, CDR2 FQNEAQ. Genomic DNA, the template, was used for profiling of the TCR beta VDJ and CDR3. TCRdb independently ran MiXCR on the reads; one entry per CDR3 protein. Here the sample spans around 150,000 distinct CDR3 sequences, approximately 43% being singletons. The chain joins TRBV7-8 to TRBJ2-2; 9 bases align to TRBD1. The TCR was taken from a human donor in good health. Sequenced material: sorted CD4+, CD8+, or CD8+CD57+ T cells (not recorded which) from PBMCs. The CDR3 coding sequence is TGTGCCAGCAGCTTGGGGACAGGGAGGACCGGGGAGCTGTTTTTT. Protein sequence: CASSLGTGRTGELFF.